This T cell receptor (beta chain) was sequenced during a study of blood T cell repertoires in COVID-19. Background on the study: Collection of acute and convalescent COVID-19 samples took place in the United States, Italy and Spain. The analysed material was cDNA or gDNA that came from T cells, B-cell-depleted T cells, or PBMCs.

There are a few counts of this clone. CDR3 length: 17 amino acids. CDR1 and CDR2 from the germline V gene are SGHTA and FQGNSA. The J segment lost 3 bases and the V segment lost 0 bases, leaving 8 bases of the junction unmatched. Sequencing used immunoSEQ multiplex PCR; TCRdb keeps in-frame clones, though not all of them. The sample comprises 100,000 to 120,000 clones, approximately 81% of which are singletons, and 30% to 45% rests with the top ten. The chain links TRBV7-2 to TRBJ1-3, with TRBD1 matching over 7 bases. This TCR came from a man older than 75 with acute or convalescent COVID-19. The sample comprised peripheral blood. CDR3 sequence (DNA): TGTGCCAGCAGCTTAGCCCTGGACAGGAGGAGTGGAAACACCATATATTTT. Translated: CASSLALDRRSGNTIYF.